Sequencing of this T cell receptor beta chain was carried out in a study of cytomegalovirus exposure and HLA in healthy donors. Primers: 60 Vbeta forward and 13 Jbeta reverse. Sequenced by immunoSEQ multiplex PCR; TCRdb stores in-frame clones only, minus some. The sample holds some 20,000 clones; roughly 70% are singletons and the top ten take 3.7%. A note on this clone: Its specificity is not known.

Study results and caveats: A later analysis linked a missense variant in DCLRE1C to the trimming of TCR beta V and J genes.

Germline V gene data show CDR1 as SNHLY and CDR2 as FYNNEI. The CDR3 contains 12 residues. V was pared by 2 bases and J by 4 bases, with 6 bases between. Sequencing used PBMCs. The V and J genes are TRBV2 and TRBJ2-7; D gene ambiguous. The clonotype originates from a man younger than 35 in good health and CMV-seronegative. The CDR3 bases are TGTGCCAGCAGTGAAACCACTTACGAGCAGTACTTC. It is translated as CASSETTYEQYF.